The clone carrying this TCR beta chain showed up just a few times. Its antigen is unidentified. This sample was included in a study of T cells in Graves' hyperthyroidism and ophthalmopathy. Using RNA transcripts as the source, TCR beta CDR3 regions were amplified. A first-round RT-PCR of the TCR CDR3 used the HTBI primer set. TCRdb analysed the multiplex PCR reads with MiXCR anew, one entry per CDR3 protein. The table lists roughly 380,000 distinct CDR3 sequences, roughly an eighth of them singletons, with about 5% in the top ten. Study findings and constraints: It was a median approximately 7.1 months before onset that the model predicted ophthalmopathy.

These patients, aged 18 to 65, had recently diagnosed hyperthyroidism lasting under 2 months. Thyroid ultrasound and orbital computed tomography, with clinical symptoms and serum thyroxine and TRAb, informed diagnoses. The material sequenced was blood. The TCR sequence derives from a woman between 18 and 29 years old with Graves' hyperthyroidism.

The CDR3 DNA sequence: TGCAGTGCTAGTGACCGCACAGATACGCAGTATTTT. As protein: CSASDRTDTQYF. J is TRBJ2-3 and V is TRBV20-1; D unclear. The ends were cut back, 3 bases at V and 1 base at J, with 5 bases in the middle. Germline CDR1 DFQATT, CDR2 SNEGSKA (reference sequence). CDR3 length: 12 amino acids.